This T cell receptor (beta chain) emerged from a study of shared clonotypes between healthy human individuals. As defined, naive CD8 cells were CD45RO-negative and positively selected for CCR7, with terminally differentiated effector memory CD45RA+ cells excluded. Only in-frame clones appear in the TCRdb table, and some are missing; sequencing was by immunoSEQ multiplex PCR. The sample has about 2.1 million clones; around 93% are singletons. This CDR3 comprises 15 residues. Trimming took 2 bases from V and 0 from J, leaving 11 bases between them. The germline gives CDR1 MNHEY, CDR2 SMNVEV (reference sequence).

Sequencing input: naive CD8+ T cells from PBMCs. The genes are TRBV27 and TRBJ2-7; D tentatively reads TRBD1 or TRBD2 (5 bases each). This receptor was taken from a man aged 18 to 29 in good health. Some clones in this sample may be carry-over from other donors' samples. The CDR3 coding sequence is TGTGCCAGCAGTTTAAGGGACCGAGACTCCTACGAGCAGTACTTC. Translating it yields CASSLRDRDSYEQYF.